This TCR beta chain was captured in a study of PD-L1 blockade in urothelial cancer. Looking at the study overall: Blood was tested 3 weeks (second dose) and 6 weeks into treatment.

This sample's time point: peripheral blood 6 weeks after treatment start. Assay: immunoSEQ multiplex PCR; the TCRdb copy retains only in-frame clones and omits some. The repertoire holds around 80,000 clones, with 80% to 95% as singletons. The material sequenced was PBMCs, taken around atezolizumab (anti-PD-L1) treatment. This TCR was sampled from an elderly woman with urothelial cancer.

For the CDR3, the DNA is TGTGCCAGTAGAGATTACCGGGACAGGAACACCGGGGAGCTGTTTTTT. Its translation: CASRDYRDRNTGELFF. The chain combines TRBV19 with TRBJ2-2, with TRBD1 matching 7 bases. Trimming cost V 6 bases and J 1 base; bases outside gene matches: 8. The CDR3 sequence is 16 residues long. Germline V gene data show CDR1 as LNHDA and CDR2 as SQIVND (reference sequence).